These T cell receptor beta chains were read from a single sample in a study of cytomegalovirus exposure and HLA in healthy donors. Measured with immunoSEQ multiplex PCR; TCRdb has only the in-frame clones, and not every one. The table records some 79,000 clones, roughly 94% of them present only once. The sequenced sample was PBMCs. The receptor source for this set is a woman between 18 and 30 years old in good health and CMV-seropositive. Each CDR3 is given with its conserved first and last residue. A D gene is named only where the DNA matches it firmly. Clone size appears in some rows only: once, few, many, or a class for an expanded clone.

TRBJ1-2	TRBV6-1	NA	NA	CASSQALYGYTF	TGTGCCAGCAGTCAAGCTCTCTATGGCTACACCTTC
TRBJ2-1	TRBV25-1	NA	NA	CASSEEGGGQNEQFF	TGTGCCAGCAGTGAAGAAGGGGGGGGGCAAAATGAGCAGTTCTTC
TRBJ1-5	TRBV28	NA	NA	CASSDILGGSNQPQHF	TGTGCCAGCAGCGACATTCTTGGGGGGAGCAATCAGCCCCAGCATTTT
TRBJ2-6	TRBV27	TRBD2	NA	CASSSTGGLGANVLTF	TGTGCCAGCAGTTCCACGGGGGGTCTTGGGGCCAACGTCCTGACTTTC
TRBJ2-1	TRBV7-9	TRBD2	NA	CASSQGWGGAGGGNEQFF	TGTGCCAGCAGCCAAGGTTGGGGAGGAGCGGGAGGAGGTAATGAGCAGTTCTTC
TRBJ1-2	TRBV12-5	NA	NA	CASGQDRNYGYTF	TGTGCTAGTGGCCAAGACAGAAACTATGGCTACACCTTC
TRBJ2-3	TRBV6-4	TRBD2	few	CASSAGGHTDTQYF	TGTGCCAGCAGTGCGGGGGGGCACACAGATACGCAGTATTTT
TRBJ2-3	TRBV11-3	TRBD2	NA	CASSPRRLAGAQGDTQYF	TGTGCCAGCAGCCCGCGCAGACTAGCGGGGGCCCAAGGAGATACGCAGTATTTT
TRBJ2-2	TRBV11-3	NA	once	CASSPLTTTGYTGELFF	TGTGCCAGCAGCCCCTTGACGACTACAGGGTACACCGGGGAGCTGTTTTTT
TRBJ1-1	TRBV19	NA	once	CASSIIEVGNTEAFF	TGTGCCAGTAGTATAATAGAGGTGGGGAACACTGAAGCTTTCTTT
TRBJ1-1	TRBV6-5	NA	few	CASSWAGRNTEAFF	TGTGCCAGCAGTTGGGCAGGAAGGAACACTGAAGCTTTCTTT
TRBJ1-5	TRBV27	TRBD1	once	CASSKQGWDQPQHF	TGTGCCAGCAGTAAACAGGGGTGGGATCAGCCCCAGCATTTT
TRBJ2-3	TRBV28	NA	NA	CASTFTRTDTQYF	TGTGCCAGCACCTTTACTAGGACAGATACGCAGTATTTT
TRBJ2-3	TRBV13	TRBD2	NA	CASSLGAGGLLGTDTQYF	TGTGCCAGCAGCTTAGGGGCGGGGGGGCTCCTCGGCACAGATACGCAGTATTTT
TRBJ1-5	TRBV11-2	TRBD1	NA	CASSLTGGSNQPQHF	TGTGCCAGCAGCCTCACAGGGGGGAGCAATCAGCCCCAGCATTTT
TRBJ2-3	TRBV4-3	NA	NA	CASSPGPVDTDTQYF	TGCGCCAGCAGCCCAGGGCCGGTCGACACAGATACGCAGTATTTT
TRBJ2-3	TRBV10-3	TRBD2	NA	CAISAIAGGRDTQYF	TGTGCCATCAGTGCGATAGCGGGGGGGCGAGATACGCAGTATTTT
TRBJ1-1	TRBV2	NA	NA	CASSVRTEAFF	TGTGCCAGCAGTGTACGGACTGAAGCTTTCTTT
TRBJ2-3	TRBV5-6	NA	NA	CASTNSGGFTDTQYF	TGTGCCAGCACCAATAGCGGAGGGTTCACAGATACGCAGTATTTT
TRBJ1-6	TRBV5-1	NA	few	CASSSNRDNSPLHF	TGCGCCAGCAGCTCAAACAGGGACAATTCACCCCTCCACTTT
TRBJ2-1	TRBV28	TRBD2	NA	CASSRTSGGLYNEQFF	TGTGCCAGCAGTAGGACTAGCGGGGGACTTTACAATGAGCAGTTCTTC
TRBJ1-5	TRBV7-6	TRBD1	NA	CASRHDRGRSNQPQHF	TGTGCCAGCAGACACGACAGGGGCCGTAGCAATCAGCCCCAGCATTTT
TRBJ1-2	TRBV7-9	NA	NA	CASSLWEPYGYTF	TGTGCCAGCAGCTTATGGGAGCCCTATGGCTACACCTTC
TRBJ2-3	TRBV27	TRBD2	NA	CASSPLAGVGTDTQYF	TGTGCCAGCAGTCCCTTAGCGGGGGTGGGGACAGATACGCAGTATTTT
TRBJ1-6	TRBV28	TRBD1	NA	CASSQTNRGRGSPLHF	TGTGCCAGCAGCCAGACTAACAGGGGGCGCGGTTCACCCCTCCACTTT
TRBJ1-1	TRBV19	TRBD1	NA	CASSILQGAGTEAFF	TGTGCCAGTAGTATACTACAGGGGGCTGGCACTGAAGCTTTCTTT
TRBJ2-2	TRBV10-3	TRBD1	NA	CAISDPGQGAGELFF	TGTGCCATCAGTGACCCCGGACAGGGGGCCGGGGAGCTGTTTTTT
TRBJ2-7	TRBV2	TRBD1	NA	CASSGQGTNEQYF	TGTGCCAGCAGTGGACAGGGAACGAACGAGCAGTACTTC
TRBJ2-7	TRBV18	TRBD1	NA	CASSPRLTGLTNEQYF	TGTGCCAGCTCACCACGGCTGACAGGGTTGACGAACGAGCAGTACTTC
TRBJ2-7	TRBV7-3	NA	NA	CASSPMGLDEQYF	TGTGCCAGCAGCCCAATGGGACTCGACGAGCAGTACTTC
TRBJ1-2	TRBV5-1	NA	once	CASSLFTGGTNLYGYTF	TGCGCCAGCAGCTTGTTCACGGGGGGTACTAACCTCTATGGCTACACCTTC
TRBJ2-7	TRBV5-6	TRBD2	NA	CASSPTSGRVYEQYF	TGTGCCAGCAGCCCAACTAGCGGGAGAGTCTACGAGCAGTACTTC
TRBJ1-2	TRBV18	NA	NA	CASSPTVRGDGYTF	TGTGCCAGCTCACCAACTGTCAGGGGTGATGGCTACACCTTC
TRBJ2-7	TRBV27	NA	NA	CASSRKGPGAPYEQYF	TGTGCCAGCAGCCGCAAGGGTCCAGGGGCTCCCTACGAGCAGTACTTC
TRBJ1-1	TRBV5-8	NA	NA	CASSRVGTEAFF	TGTGCCAGCTCGAGGGTAGGCACTGAAGCTTTCTTT
TRBJ2-3	TRBV4-2	TRBD2	NA	CASSQDPPRLAASTDTQYF	TGTGCCAGCAGCCAAGATCCCCCTCGGCTAGCGGCTAGCACAGATACGCAGTATTTT
TRBJ2-1	TRBV27	TRBD2	NA	CASWPGSGAYNEQFF	TGTGCCAGCTGGCCGGGTAGCGGGGCCTACAATGAGCAGTTCTTC
TRBJ1-5	TRBV7-2	TRBD1	NA	CASSATGDHNQPQHF	TGTGCCAGCAGCGCTACAGGGGACCACAATCAGCCCCAGCATTTT
TRBJ1-1	TRBV5-4	NA	NA	CASSFYPKRRPYTEAFF	TGTGCCAGCAGCTTTTACCCTAAGAGGCGCCCATACACTGAAGCTTTCTTT
TRBJ1-3	TRBV19	NA	NA	CASSTQGGNTIYF	TGTGCCAGTAGCACACAGGGAGGAAACACCATATATTTT
TRBJ2-5	TRBV19	TRBD2	NA	CASSTPGLAGRGETQYF	TGTGCCAGTAGTACACCCGGACTAGCGGGACGTGGAGAGACCCAGTACTTC
TRBJ1-3	TRBV28	NA	NA	CASSRGGTGNTIYF	TGTGCCAGCAGTCGGGGGGGTACGGGAAACACCATATATTTT
TRBJ1-2	TRBV4-3	NA	NA	CASSQDLRQANYGYTF	TGCGCCAGCAGCCAAGACTTGCGACAGGCTAACTATGGCTACACCTTC
TRBJ1-2	TRBV5-1	TRBD1	NA	CASSLTGAYGYTF	TGCGCCAGCAGCTTGACAGGGGCCTATGGCTACACCTTC
TRBJ1-2	TRBV29-1	TRBD1	NA	CSVETGGLGYTF	TGCAGCGTCGAGACAGGGGGCTTAGGCTACACCTTC
TRBJ2-7	TRBV2	NA	NA	CASSEDSGQSYEQYF	TGTGCCAGCAGTGAAGATTCTGGACAGTCCTACGAGCAGTACTTC
TRBJ2-5	TRBV27	TRBD2	NA	CASSLPLAGGPKRDQETQYF	TGTGCCAGCAGTTTACCCCTAGCGGGGGGGCCTAAAAGGGACCAAGAGACCCAGTACTTC
TRBJ1-2	TRBV10-2	TRBD1	NA	CASSEWDRGLGYTF	TGCGCCAGCAGTGAGTGGGACAGGGGGCTTGGCTACACCTTC
TRBJ1-1	TRBV2	NA	NA	CASSQQTVNTEAFF	TGTGCCAGCAGTCAACAGACAGTAAACACTGAAGCTTTCTTT
TRBJ2-7	TRBV2	NA	few	CASSGITTGGEQYF	TGTGCCAGCAGTGGGATTACGACAGGCGGCGAGCAGTACTTC
TRBJ1-1	TRBV2	NA	once	CASRRQNPRNDEAFF	TGTGCCAGCAGAAGACAGAACCCAAGGAATGATGAAGCTTTCTTT
TRBJ2-1	TRBV7-9	TRBD2	once	CASSSGGRDYYNEQFF	TGTGCCAGCAGCTCGGGGGGGCGCGATTACTACAATGAGCAGTTCTTC
TRBJ1-5	TRBV5-1	NA	NA	CASSKVQVPNQPQHF	TGCGCCAGCAGTAAGGTTCAGGTTCCTAATCAGCCCCAGCATTTT
TRBJ2-2	TRBV9	NA	NA	CASSVTQGPGELFF	TGTGCCAGCAGCGTGACGCAGGGGCCCGGGGAGCTGTTTTTT
TRBJ2-7	TRBV2	NA	NA	CASSGARTYEQYF	TGTGCCAGCAGTGGGGCCAGAACCTACGAGCAGTACTTC